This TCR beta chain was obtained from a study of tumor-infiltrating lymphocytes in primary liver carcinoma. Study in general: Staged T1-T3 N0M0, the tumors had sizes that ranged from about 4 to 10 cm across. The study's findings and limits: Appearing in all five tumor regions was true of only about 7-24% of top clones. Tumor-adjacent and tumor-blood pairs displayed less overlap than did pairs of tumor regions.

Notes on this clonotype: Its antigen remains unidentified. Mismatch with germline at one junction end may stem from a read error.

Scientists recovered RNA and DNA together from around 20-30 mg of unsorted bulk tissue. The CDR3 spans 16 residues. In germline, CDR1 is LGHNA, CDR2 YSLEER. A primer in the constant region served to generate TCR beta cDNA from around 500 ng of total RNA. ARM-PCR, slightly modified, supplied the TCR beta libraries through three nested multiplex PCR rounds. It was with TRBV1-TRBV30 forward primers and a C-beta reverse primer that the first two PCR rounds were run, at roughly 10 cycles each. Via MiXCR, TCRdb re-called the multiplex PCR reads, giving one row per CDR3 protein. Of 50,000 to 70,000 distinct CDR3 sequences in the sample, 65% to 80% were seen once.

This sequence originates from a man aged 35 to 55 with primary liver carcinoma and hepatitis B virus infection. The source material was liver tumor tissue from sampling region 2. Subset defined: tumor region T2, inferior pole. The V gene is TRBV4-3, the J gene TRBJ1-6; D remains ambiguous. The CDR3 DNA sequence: TGCGCCAACAGCCAAGCACAAACCGTCGATAATCCACCCCTCCACTTT. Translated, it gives CANSQAQTVDNPPLHF.